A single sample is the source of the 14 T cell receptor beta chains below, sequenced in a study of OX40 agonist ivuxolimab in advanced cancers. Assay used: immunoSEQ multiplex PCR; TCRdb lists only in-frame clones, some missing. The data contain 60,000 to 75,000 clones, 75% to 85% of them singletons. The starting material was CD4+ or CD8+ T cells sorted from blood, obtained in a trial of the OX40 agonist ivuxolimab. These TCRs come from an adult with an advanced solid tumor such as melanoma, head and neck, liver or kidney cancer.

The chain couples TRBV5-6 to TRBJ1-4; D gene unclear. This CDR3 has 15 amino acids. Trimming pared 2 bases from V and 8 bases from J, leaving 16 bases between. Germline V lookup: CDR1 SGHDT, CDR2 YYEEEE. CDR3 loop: CASSLGGRLGEKLFF. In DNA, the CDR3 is TGTGCCAGCAGCTTAGGCGGCAGGCTCGGCGAAAAACTGTTTTTT.

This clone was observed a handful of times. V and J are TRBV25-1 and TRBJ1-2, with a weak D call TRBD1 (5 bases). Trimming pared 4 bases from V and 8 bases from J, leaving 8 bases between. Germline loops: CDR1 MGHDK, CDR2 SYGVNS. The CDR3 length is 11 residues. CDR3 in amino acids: CASSGGYGYTF. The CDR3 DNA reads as TGTGCCAGCAGTGGGGGGTACGGCTACACCTTC.

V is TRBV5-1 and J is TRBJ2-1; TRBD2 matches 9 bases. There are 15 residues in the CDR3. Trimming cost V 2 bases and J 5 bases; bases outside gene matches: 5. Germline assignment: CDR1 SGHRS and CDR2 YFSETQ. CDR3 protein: CASSLLAGGNNEQFF. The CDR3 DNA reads TGCGCCAGCAGCTTACTAGCGGGTGGAAACAATGAGCAGTTCTTC.

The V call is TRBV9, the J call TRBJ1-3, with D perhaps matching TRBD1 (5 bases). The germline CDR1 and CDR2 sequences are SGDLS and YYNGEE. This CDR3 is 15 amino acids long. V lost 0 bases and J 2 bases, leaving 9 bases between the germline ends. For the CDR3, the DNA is TGTGCCAGCAGCGTAGGGGGCGATGCTGGAAACACCATATATTTT. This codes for CASSVGGDAGNTIYF.

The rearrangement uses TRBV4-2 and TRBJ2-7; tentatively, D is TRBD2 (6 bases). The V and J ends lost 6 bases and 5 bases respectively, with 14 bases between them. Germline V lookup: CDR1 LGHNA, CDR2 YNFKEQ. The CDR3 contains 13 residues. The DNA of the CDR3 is TGTGCCAGCAGTCCGACTAGTAACCACGAGCAGTACTTC. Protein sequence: CASSPTSNHEQYF.

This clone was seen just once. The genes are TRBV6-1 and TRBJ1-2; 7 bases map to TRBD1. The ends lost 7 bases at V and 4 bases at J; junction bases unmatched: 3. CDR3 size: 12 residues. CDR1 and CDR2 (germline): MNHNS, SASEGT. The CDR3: CASTRQGYGYTF. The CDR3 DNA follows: TGTGCCAGCACTCGACAGGGCTATGGCTACACCTTC.

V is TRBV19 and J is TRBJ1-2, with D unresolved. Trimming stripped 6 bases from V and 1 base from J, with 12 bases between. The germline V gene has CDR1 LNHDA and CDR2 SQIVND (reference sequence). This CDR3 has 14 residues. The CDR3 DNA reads TGTGCCAGTAGCGCGTCGAGGAATAACTATGGCTACACCTTC. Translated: CASSASRNNYGYTF.

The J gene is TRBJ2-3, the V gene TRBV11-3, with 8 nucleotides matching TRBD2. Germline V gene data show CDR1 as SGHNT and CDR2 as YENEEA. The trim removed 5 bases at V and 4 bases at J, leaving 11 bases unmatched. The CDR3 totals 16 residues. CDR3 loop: CASSPGVTGGSDTQYF. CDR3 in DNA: TGTGCCAGCAGCCCAGGGGTGACGGGGGGGTCAGATACGCAGTATTTT.

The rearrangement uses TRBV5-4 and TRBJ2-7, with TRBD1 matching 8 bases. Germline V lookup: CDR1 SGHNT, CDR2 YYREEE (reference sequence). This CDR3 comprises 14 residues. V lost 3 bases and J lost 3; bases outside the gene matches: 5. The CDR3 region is CASSSRDRNYEQYF. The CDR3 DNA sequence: TGTGCCAGCAGCTCCCGGGACAGGAACTACGAGCAGTACTTC.

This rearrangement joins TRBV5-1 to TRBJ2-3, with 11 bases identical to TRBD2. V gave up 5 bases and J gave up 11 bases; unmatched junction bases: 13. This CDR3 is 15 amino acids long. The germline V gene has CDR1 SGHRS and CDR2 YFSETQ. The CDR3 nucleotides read TGCGCCAGCAGACAGGGACTAGCGGAGGACGTTAGGCAGTATTTT. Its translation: CASRQGLAEDVRQYF.

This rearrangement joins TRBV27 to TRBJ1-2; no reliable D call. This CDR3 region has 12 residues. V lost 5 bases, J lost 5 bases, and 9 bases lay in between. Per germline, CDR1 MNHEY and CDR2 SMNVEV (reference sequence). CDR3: CASSNMGYGYTF. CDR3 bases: TGTGCCAGCAGTAACATGGGTTATGGCTACACCTTC.

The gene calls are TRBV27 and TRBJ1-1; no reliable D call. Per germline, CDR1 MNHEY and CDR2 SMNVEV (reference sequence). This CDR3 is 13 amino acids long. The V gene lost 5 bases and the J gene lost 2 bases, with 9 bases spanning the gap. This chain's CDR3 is CASSPSLNTEAFF. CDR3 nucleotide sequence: TGTGCCAGCAGTCCTAGCCTTAACACTGAAGCTTTCTTT.

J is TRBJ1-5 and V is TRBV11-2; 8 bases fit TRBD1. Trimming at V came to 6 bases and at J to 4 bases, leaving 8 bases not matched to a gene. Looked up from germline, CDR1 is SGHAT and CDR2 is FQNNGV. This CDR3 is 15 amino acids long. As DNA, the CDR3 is TGTGCCAGCAGTCCTGGACAGGGCGGGAATCAGCCCCAGCATTTT. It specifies CASSPGQGGNQPQHF. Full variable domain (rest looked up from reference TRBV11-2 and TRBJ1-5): EAGVAQSPRYKIIEKRQSVAFWCNPISGHATLYWYQQILGQGPKLLIQFQNNGVVDDSQLPKDRFSAERLKGVDSTLKIQPAKLEDSAVYLCASSPGQGGNQPQHFGDGTRLSIL.

The DNA for the CDR3 is TGTGCCAGCAGCAGAAGCGGGGGTCCCGAGAATGAGCAGTTCTTC. Amino acid sequence: CASSRSGGPENEQFF. The chain uses TRBV7-6 and TRBJ2-1; 8 nucleotides match TRBD2. The CDR3 totals 15 residues. Germline V CDR1 and CDR2: SGHVS, FNYEAQ. After removal of 5 bases from V and 7 bases from J, the junction contained 10 bases not matched to a gene.